Reported below is one T cell receptor (beta chain). In the original processing: Amplification of reference gene primers was used by the study to estimate nucleated cell counts. Profiling relied on immunoSEQ multiplex PCR, and the TCRdb table lists in-frame clones only, not all of them. V and J calls and clone size are as listed in that table; D and trimming were resolved from the DNA. This table holds about 200,000 clones, 70% to 90% found once. Seattle participants joined during active infection and were tracked over time. This sample is drawn from a study of blood T cell repertoires in COVID-19. Study in general: Donors in the United States, Italy and Spain gave samples during acute or convalescent COVID-19.

CDR3 size: 14 residues. Trimming cost V 2 bases and J 2 bases, with 9 bases left between them. The germline V gene encodes CDR1 MNHNS and CDR2 SASEGT. This chain connects TRBV6-1 to TRBJ1-2; D call uncertain. This receptor was obtained from a woman aged 45-59 years with COVID-19, enrolled during active disease. Specimen: peripheral blood. The CDR3 region has the DNA TGTGCCAGCAGTGAATCGCGAGGGAACTATGGCTACACCTTC. Protein: CASSESRGNYGYTF.